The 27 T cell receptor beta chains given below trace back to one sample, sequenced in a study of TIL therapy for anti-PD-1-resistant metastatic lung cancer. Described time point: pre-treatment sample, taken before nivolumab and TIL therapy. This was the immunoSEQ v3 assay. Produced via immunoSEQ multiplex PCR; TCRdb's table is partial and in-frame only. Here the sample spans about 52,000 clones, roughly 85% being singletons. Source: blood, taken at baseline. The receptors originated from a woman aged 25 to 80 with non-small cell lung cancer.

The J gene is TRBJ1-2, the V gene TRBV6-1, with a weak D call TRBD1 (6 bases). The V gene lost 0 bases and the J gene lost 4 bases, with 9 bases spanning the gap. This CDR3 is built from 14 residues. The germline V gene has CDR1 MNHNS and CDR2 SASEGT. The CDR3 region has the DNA TGTGCCAGCAGTGAAGCCCTGGGGGCCTATGGCTACACCTTC. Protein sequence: CASSEALGAYGYTF.

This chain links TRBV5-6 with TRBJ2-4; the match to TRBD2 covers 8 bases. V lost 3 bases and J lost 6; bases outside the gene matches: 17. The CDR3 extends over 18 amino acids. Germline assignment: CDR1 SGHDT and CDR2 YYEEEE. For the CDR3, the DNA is TGTGCCAGCAGCTCCCGGGGGGGAGCGCCCGTTCGAGTAAACATTCAGTACTTC. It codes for CASSSRGGAPVRVNIQYF. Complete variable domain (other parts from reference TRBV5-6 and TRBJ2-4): DAGVTQSPTHLIKTRGQQVTLRCSPKSGHDTVSWYQQALGQGPQFIFQYYEEEERQRGNFPDRFSGHQFPNYSSELNVNALLLGDSALYLCASSSRGGAPVRVNIQYFGAGTRLSVL.

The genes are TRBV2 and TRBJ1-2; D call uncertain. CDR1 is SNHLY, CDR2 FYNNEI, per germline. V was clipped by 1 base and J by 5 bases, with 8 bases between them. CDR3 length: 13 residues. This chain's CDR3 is CASSEGTAYGYTF. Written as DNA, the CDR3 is TGTGCCAGCAGTGAAGGGACGGCTTATGGCTACACCTTC.

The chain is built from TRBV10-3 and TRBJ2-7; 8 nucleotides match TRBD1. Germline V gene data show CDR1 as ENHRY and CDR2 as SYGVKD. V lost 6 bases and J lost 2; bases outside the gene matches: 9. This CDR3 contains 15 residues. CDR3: CAIRRTETGAYEQYF. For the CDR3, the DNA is TGTGCCATCAGGCGAACCGAGACAGGGGCCTACGAGCAGTACTTC.

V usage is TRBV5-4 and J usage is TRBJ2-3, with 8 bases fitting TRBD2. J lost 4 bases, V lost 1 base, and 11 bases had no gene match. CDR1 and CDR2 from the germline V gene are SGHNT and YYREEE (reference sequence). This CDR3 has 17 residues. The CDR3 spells CASSLFLAGGGADTQYF. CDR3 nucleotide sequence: TGTGCCAGCAGCTTGTTTTTGGCGGGGGGAGGGGCAGATACGCAGTATTTT.

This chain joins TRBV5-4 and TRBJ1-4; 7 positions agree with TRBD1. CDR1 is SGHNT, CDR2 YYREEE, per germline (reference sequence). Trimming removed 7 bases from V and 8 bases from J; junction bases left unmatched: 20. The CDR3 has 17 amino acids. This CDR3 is CASSRSGGQPTGEKLFF. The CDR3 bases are TGTGCCAGCTCCCGGAGTGGGGGACAGCCCACGGGGGAAAAACTGTTTTTT.

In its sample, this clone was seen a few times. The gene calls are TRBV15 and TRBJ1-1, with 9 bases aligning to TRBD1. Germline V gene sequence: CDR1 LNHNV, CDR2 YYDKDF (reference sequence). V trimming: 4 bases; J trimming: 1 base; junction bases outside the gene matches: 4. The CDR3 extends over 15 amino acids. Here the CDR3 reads CATSKPGQGNTEAFF. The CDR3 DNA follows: TGTGCCACCAGCAAGCCGGGACAGGGGAACACTGAAGCTTTCTTT. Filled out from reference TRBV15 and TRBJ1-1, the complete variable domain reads DAMVIQNPRYQVTQFGKPVTLSCSQTLNHNVMYWYQQKSSQAPKLLFHYYDKDFNNEADTPDNFQSRRPNTSFCFLDIRSPGLGDTAMYLCATSKPGQGNTEAFFGQGTRLTVV.

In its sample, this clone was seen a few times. CDR3 region: CASSFLGGISGYTF. As DNA, the CDR3 is TGTGCCAGCAGTTTCCTAGGGGGGATATCTGGCTACACCTTC. The V and J genes are TRBV27 and TRBJ1-2; a weak D match, TRBD1 (6 bases). CDR3 length: 14 residues. CDR1 is MNHEY, CDR2 SMNVEV, per germline (reference sequence). The V end lost 3 bases, the J end lost 7 bases, and 15 bases lay between the germline ends.

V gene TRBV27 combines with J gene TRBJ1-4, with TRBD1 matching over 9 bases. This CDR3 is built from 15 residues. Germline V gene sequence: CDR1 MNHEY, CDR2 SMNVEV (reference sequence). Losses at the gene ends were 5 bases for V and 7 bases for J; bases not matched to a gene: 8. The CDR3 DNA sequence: TGTGCCAGCAGTCCCTCGACAGGGGGATTTGAAAAACTGTTTTTT. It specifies CASSPSTGGFEKLFF.

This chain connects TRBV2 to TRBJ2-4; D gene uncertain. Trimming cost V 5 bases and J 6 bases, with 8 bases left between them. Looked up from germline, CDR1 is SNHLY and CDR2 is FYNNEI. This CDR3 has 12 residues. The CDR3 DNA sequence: TGTGCCAGCAGTCCTCCAACAAACATTCAGTACTTC. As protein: CASSPPTNIQYF.

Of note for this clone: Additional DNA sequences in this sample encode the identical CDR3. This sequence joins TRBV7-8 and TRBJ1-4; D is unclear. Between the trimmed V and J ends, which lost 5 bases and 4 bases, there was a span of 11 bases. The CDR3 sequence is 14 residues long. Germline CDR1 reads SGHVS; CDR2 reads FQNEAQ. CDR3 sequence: CASSPTLLNEKLFF. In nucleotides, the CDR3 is TGTGCCAGCAGCCCCACCTTACTTAATGAAAAACTGTTTTTT.

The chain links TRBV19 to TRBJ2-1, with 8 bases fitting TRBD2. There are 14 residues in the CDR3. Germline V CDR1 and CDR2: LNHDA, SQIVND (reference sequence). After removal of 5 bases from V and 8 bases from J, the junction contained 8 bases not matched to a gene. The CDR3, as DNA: TGTGCCAGTAGTTTACTCGGACTAGCTGATGAGCAGTTCTTC. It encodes CASSLLGLADEQFF.

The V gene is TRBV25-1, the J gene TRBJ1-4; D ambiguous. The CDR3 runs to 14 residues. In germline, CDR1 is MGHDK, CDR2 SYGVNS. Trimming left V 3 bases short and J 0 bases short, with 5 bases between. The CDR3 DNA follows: TGTGCCAGCAGTGACCCTACAACTAATGAAAAACTGTTTTTT. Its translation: CASSDPTTNEKLFF.

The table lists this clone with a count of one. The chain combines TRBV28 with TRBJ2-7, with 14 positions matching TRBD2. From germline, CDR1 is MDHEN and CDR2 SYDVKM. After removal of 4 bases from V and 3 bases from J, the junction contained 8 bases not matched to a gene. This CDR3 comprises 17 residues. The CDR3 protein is CASSSETSGRALYEQYF. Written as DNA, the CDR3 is TGTGCCAGCAGTTCCGAGACTAGCGGGAGGGCCCTCTACGAGCAGTACTTC.

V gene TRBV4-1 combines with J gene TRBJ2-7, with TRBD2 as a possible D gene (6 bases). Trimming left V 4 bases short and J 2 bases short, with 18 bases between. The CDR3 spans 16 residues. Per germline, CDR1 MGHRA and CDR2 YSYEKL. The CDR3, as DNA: TGCGCCAGCAGCCCCCCTAGCGTAGCAGATACCTACGAGCAGTACTTC. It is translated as CASSPPSVADTYEQYF.

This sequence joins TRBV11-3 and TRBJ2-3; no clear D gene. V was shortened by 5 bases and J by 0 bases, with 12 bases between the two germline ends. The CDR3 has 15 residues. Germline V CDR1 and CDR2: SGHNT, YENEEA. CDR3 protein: CASSPRLSSTDTQYF. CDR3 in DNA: TGTGCCAGCAGCCCTCGTCTAAGTAGCACAGATACGCAGTATTTT.

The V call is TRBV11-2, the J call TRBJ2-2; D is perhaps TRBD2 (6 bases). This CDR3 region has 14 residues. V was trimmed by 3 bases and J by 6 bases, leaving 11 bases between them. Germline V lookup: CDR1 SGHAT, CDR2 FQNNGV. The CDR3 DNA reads TGTGCCAGCAGCTTGATGCGGGGATCCGGGGAGCTGTTTTTT. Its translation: CASSLMRGSGELFF.

The CDR3 nucleotides read TGTGCCAGCAGTGTACTGAGGGGGTCTAACTATGGCTACACCTTC. The encoded protein is CASSVLRGSNYGYTF. The V call is TRBV6-6, the J call TRBJ1-2, with D possibly TRBD1 on 6 matching bases. The germline gives CDR1 MNHNY, CDR2 SVGAGI (reference sequence). V was cut by 5 bases and J by 0 bases, with 13 bases left in between. This CDR3 contains 15 residues.

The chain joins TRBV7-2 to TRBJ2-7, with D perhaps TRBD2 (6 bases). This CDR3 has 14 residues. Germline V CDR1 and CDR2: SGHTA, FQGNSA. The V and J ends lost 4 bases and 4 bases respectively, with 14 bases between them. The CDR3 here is CASSSSRDFYEQYF. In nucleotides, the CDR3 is TGTGCCAGCAGCTCGTCCCGGGACTTTTACGAGCAGTACTTC.

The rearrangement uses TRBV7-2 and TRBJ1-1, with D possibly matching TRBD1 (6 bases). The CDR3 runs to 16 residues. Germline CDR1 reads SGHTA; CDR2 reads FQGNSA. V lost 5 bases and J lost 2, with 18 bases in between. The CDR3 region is CASSVKLWGANTEAFF. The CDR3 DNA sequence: TGTGCCAGCAGCGTCAAGCTTTGGGGGGCAAACACTGAAGCTTTCTTT.

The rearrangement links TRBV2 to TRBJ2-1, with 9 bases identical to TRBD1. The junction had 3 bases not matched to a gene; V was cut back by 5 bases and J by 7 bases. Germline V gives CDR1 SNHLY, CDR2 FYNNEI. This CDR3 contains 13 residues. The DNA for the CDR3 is TGTGCCAGCAGTCGGGACAGGGATAATGAGCAGTTCTTC. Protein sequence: CASSRDRDNEQFF.

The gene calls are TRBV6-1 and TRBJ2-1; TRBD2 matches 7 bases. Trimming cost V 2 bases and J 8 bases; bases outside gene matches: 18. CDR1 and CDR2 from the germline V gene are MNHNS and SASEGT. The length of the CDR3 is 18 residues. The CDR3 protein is CASSEQLPIAGVQDEQFF. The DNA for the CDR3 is TGTGCCAGCAGTGAACAGTTACCGATCGCGGGAGTACAGGATGAGCAGTTCTTC.

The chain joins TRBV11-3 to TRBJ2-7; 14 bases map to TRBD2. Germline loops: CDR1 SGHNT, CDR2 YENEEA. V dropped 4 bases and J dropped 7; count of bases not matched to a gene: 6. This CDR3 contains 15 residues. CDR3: CASSSPGLAGAEQYF. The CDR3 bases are TGTGCCAGCAGCTCACCGGGACTAGCGGGAGCTGAGCAGTACTTC.

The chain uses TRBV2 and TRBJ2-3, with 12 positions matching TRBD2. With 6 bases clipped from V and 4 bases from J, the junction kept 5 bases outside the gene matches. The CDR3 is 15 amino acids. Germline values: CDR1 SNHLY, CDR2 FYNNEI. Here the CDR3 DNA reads TGTGCCAGCAGGAGACTAGCGGGGGATTCAGATACGCAGTATTTT. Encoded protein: CASRRLAGDSDTQYF.

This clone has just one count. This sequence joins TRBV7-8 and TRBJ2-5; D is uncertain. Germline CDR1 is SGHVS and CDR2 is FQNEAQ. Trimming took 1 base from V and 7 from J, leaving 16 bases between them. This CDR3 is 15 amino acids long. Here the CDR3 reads CASSLDEVSVGTQYF. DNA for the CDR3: TGTGCCAGCAGCTTAGATGAGGTTTCCGTGGGGACCCAGTACTTC.

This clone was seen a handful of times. The CDR3 sequence is CASSYSRTGGGYEQYF. CDR3 in DNA: TGTGCCAGCAGTTACTCACGGACAGGGGGCGGCTACGAGCAGTACTTC. The chain employs TRBV6-5 and TRBJ2-7, with 11 nucleotides matching TRBD1. Germline trimming cut 0 bases from V and 3 bases from J; bases unmatched to any gene: 4. CDR1 is MNHEY and CDR2 is SVGAGI in the germline V gene. The CDR3 contains 16 residues.

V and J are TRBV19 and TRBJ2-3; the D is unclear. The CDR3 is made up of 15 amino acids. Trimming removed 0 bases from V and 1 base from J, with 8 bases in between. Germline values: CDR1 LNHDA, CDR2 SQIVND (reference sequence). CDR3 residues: CASSIDLQGTDTQYF. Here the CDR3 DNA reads TGTGCCAGTAGTATAGATCTCCAGGGCACAGATACGCAGTATTTT. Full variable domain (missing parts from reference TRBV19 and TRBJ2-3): DGGITQSPKYLFRKEGQNVTLSCEQNLNHDAMYWYRQDPGQGLRLIYYSQIVNDFQKGDIAEGYSVSREKKESFPLTVTSAQKNPTAFYLCASSIDLQGTDTQYFGPGTRLTVL.